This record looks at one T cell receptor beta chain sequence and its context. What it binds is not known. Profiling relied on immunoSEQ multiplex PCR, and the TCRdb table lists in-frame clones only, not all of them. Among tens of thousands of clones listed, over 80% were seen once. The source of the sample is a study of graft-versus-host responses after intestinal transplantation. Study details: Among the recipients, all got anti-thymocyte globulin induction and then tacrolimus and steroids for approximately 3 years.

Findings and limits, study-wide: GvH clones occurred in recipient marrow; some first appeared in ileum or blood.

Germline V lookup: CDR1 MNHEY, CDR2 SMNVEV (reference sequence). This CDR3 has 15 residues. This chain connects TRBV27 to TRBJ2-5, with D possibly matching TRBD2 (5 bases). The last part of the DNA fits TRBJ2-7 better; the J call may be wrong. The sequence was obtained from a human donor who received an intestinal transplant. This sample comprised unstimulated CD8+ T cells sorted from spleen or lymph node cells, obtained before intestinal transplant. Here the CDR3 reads CASSFSASSLVEQYF. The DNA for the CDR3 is TGTGCCAGCAGTTTTTCGGCTAGCAGCCTTGTCGAGCAGTACTTC.